This passage covers 17 T cell receptor beta chains from one sample sequenced in a study of blood T cell repertoires in COVID-19. The table came from immunoSEQ multiplex PCR; TCRdb's copy has only in-frame clones and leaves some out. This table has about 230,000 clones, 65% to 85% appearing once. The sequencing sample was made of peripheral blood. The source of these receptors is a woman between 25 and 40 years old with COVID-19, enrolled during active disease.

The chain combines TRBV7-9 with TRBJ1-1; D ambiguous. This CDR3 comprises 11 residues. V dropped 3 bases and J dropped 8 bases, with 7 bases sitting between them. Looked up from germline, CDR1 is SEHNR and CDR2 is FQNEAQ (reference sequence). This CDR3 is CASSFDGEAFF. The CDR3 coding sequence is TGTGCCAGCAGCTTCGACGGGGAAGCTTTCTTT.

This sequence joins TRBV9 and TRBJ2-1; D might be TRBD2 (6 bases). This CDR3 contains 16 residues. The germline gives CDR1 SGDLS, CDR2 YYNGEE. The germline V and J ends were trimmed by 4 bases and 0 bases, with 14 bases remaining between them. The DNA of the CDR3 is TGTGCCAGCAGCTTGCGGGACTCCCTCTCCTACAATGAGCAGTTCTTC. Translated, it gives CASSLRDSLSYNEQFF.

The rearrangement joins TRBV7-9 to TRBJ2-7; D may be TRBD1 (6 bases). The germline gives CDR1 SEHNR, CDR2 FQNEAQ (reference sequence). The CDR3 extends over 14 amino acids. V was shortened by 5 bases and J by 2 bases, with 13 bases between the two germline ends. The CDR3 is CASSLKQGTYEQYF. CDR3 coding DNA: TGTGCCAGCAGCCTCAAACAGGGAACCTACGAGCAGTACTTC.

The J gene is TRBJ2-7, the V gene TRBV7-2; TRBD2 agrees at 7 bases. Germline loops: CDR1 SGHTA, CDR2 FQGNSA. V lost 5 bases and J lost 6; bases outside the gene matches: 13. This CDR3 comprises 15 residues. The CDR3 is CASSLIAGNPTEQYF. The CDR3 bases are TGTGCCAGCAGCCTCATAGCGGGTAACCCAACCGAGCAGTACTTC.

The V gene is TRBV6-5, the J gene TRBJ2-7; possibly TRBD1 for D (6 bases). The CDR3 runs 15 residues. Germline V CDR1 and CDR2: MNHEY, SVGAGI. V was clipped by 9 bases and J by 2 bases, with 20 bases between them. This CDR3 reads CASTGGQPGTYEQYF. CDR3 nucleotide sequence: TGTGCCAGTACCGGAGGACAGCCAGGGACCTACGAGCAGTACTTC.

CDR3 sequence (DNA): TGTGCCAGCGTCTCAGGGGCATACTCCTATGGCTACACCTTC. Protein product: CASVSGAYSYGYTF. The chain combines TRBV28 with TRBJ1-2, with D maybe TRBD1 (6 bases). The CDR3 runs to 14 residues. Trimming cost V 8 bases and J 4 bases, with 17 bases left between them. The germline V gene has CDR1 MDHEN and CDR2 SYDVKM.

This chain links TRBV10-3 with TRBJ1-2; D gene ambiguous. Germline loops: CDR1 ENHRY, CDR2 SYGVKD. Trimming removed 1 base at V and 0 bases at J, with 9 bases between. The CDR3 has 15 amino acids. The CDR3 DNA reads as TGTGCCATCAGTGAGTTAAGAGCGACTAACTATGGCTACACCTTC. Amino acids: CAISELRATNYGYTF.

The rearrangement uses TRBV7-9 and TRBJ2-7, with 9 bases identical to TRBD1. CDR3 length equals 15 residues. V was clipped by 4 bases and J by 5 bases; unmatched bases: 9. Germline V lookup: CDR1 SEHNR, CDR2 FQNEAQ (reference sequence). The CDR3 region has the DNA TGTGCCAGCAGCTATTATAGGACAGGGGTCCACGAGCAGTACTTC. Residues: CASSYYRTGVHEQYF.

In this sample, this clone turned up once. The chain uses TRBV2 and TRBJ1-4; a possible D gene is TRBD1 (5 bases). The CDR3 runs to 17 residues. Germline-derived CDR1 and CDR2 are SNHLY and FYNNEI. V lost 0 bases to trimming and J lost 6 bases, with 17 bases between them. The CDR3 region has the DNA TGTGCCAGCAGTGAAGCGGAAGGAAGGGGCGAGGATGAAAAACTGTTTTTT. Residues: CASSEAEGRGEDEKLFF.

The chain has TRBV20-1 and TRBJ1-3; D not resolved. CDR1 DFQATT and CDR2 SNEGSKA come from the germline V gene (reference sequence). The CDR3 covers 11 residues. V was pared by 6 bases and J by 3 bases, with 6 bases between. The CDR3 region has the DNA TGCAGTGCCCCAGGTGGAAACACCATATATTTT. It translates to CSAPGGNTIYF.

The chain links TRBV6-1 to TRBJ2-2; 14 positions match TRBD2. Trimming took 3 bases from V and 6 from J; bases not matched to a gene: 9. Germline CDR1 is MNHNS and CDR2 is SASEGT. The CDR3 is 18 amino acids. The CDR3 nucleotides read TGTGCCAGCAGTGATGCTCAGGGACTAGCGGGAGTGTCCGGGGAGCTGTTTTTT. It specifies CASSDAQGLAGVSGELFF.

The chain employs TRBV2 and TRBJ2-2, with D perhaps matching TRBD2 (5 bases). Germline V lookup: CDR1 SNHLY, CDR2 FYNNEI. The CDR3 loop spans 13 amino acids. V was clipped by 7 bases and J by 10 bases, with 16 bases between them. This CDR3 is CASTLALVMELFF. CDR3 DNA: TGTGCCAGCACCCTGGCACTAGTGATGGAGCTGTTTTTT. Looking up the rest from reference TRBV2 and TRBJ2-2 gives the full variable domain: EPEVTQTPSHQVTQMGQEVILRCVPISNHLYFYWYRQILGQKVEFLVSFYNNEISEKSEIFDDQFSVERPDGSNFTLKIRSTKLEDSAMYFCASTLALVMELFFGEGSRLTVL.

This chain joins TRBV4-1 and TRBJ2-1; 7 bases agree with TRBD2. Germline V CDR1 and CDR2: MGHRA, YSYEKL. Trimming removed 2 bases from V and 4 bases from J; junction bases left unmatched: 5. CDR3 length equals 15 residues. CDR3 sequence (DNA): TGCGCCAGCAGCCAACCGACGGGGGGATACAATGAGCAGTTCTTC. Encoded protein: CASSQPTGGYNEQFF.

The genes are TRBV7-3 and TRBJ2-5; no clear D. Trimming cost V 2 bases and J 5 bases, with 15 bases left between them. Germline loops: CDR1 SGHTA, CDR2 FQGTGA. This CDR3 region has 15 residues. CDR3 in DNA: TGTGCCAGCAGCTTAGGCTGTATACAAGTGGAGACCCAGTACTTC. It specifies CASSLGCIQVETQYF. Supplemented by reference TRBV7-3 and TRBJ2-5, the full variable domain reads GAGVSQTPSNKVTEKGKYVELRCDPISGHTALYWYRQSLGQGPEFLIYFQGTGAADDSGLPNDRFFAVRPEGSVSTLKIQRTERGDSAVYLCASSLGCIQVETQYFGPGTRLLVL.

V gene TRBV6-2 or TRBV6-3 combines with J gene TRBJ1-2; D possibly corresponds to TRBD1 (5 bases). From germline, CDR1 is MNHEY and CDR2 SVGEGT. Trimming removed 5 bases from V and 5 bases from J, with 9 bases in between. CDR3 size: 12 residues. CDR3 amino acids: CASSPQGYGYTF. CDR3 DNA: TGTGCCAGCAGTCCCCAGGGTTATGGCTACACCTTC.

The chain links TRBV5-1 to TRBJ1-2; possible D gene TRBD1, 5 bases. There are 14 residues in the CDR3. Per the germline V gene, CDR1 is SGHRS and CDR2 is YFSETQ. V shed 3 bases and J shed 6 bases, with 15 bases lying between them. DNA of the CDR3: TGCGCCAGCAGCTCCGGTGGGGCGTCGGATGGCTACACCTTC. Translated: CASSSGGASDGYTF.

The CDR3 spells CASSIPGNYGYTF. The DNA for the CDR3 is TGTGCCAGTAGTATTCCCGGTAACTATGGCTACACCTTC. The chain combines TRBV19 with TRBJ1-2; D unclear. The germline V gene encodes CDR1 LNHDA and CDR2 SQIVND (reference sequence). The CDR3 length is 13 residues. Trimming took off 3 bases at V and 1 base at J, with 6 bases between the two ends.